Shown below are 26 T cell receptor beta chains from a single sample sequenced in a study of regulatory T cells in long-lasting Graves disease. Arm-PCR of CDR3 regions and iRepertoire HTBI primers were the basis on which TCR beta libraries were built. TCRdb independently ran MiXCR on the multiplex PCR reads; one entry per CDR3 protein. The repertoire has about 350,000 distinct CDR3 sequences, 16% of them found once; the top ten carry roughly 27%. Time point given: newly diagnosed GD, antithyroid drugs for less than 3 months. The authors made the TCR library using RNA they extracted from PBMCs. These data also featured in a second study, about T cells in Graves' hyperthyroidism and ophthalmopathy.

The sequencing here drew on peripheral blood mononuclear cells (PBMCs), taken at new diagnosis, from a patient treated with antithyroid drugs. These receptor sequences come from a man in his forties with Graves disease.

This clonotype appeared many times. The CDR3 bases are TGTGCCAGCAGTTACCACAGGGGTCCGCTGCAAGATACGCAGTATTTT. Its protein is CASSYHRGPLQDTQYF. The rearrangement joins TRBV6-2 or TRBV6-3 to TRBJ2-3; 7 positions match TRBD1. The J segment lost 5 bases and the V segment lost 2 bases, leaving 10 bases of the junction unmatched. Germline loops: CDR1 MNHEY, CDR2 SVGEGT. The CDR3 covers 16 residues.

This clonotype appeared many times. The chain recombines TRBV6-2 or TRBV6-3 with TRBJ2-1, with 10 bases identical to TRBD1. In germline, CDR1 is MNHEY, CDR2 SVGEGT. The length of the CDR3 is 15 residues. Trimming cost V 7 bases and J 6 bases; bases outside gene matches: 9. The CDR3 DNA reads TGTGCCAGCAAAGATCGAGGGACAGGGGTCAATGAGCAGTTCTTC. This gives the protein CASKDRGTGVNEQFF.

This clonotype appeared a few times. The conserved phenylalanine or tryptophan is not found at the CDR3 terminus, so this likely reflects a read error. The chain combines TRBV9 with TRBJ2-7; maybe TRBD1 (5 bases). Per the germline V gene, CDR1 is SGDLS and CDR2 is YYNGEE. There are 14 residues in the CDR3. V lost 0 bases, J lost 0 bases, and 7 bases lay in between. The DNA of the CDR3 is TGTGCCAGCAGCGTAGGACAGAGCTCCTACGAGCAGTACCTC. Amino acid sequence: CASSVGQSSYEQYL.

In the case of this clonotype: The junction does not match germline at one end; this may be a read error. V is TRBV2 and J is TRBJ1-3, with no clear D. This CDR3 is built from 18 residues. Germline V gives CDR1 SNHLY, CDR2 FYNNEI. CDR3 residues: CASSELRFLTYSGNTVYF. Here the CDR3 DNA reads TGTGCCAGCAGTGAGTTGCGGTTTCTCACCTACTCTGGAAACACCGTATATTTT.

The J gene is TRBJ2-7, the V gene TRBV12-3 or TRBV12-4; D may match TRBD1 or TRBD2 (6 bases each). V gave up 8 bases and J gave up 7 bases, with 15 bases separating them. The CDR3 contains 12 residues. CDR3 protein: CASSPWGAEQYF. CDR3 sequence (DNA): TGTGCCAGCTCACCTTGGGGGGCGGAGCAGTACTTC.

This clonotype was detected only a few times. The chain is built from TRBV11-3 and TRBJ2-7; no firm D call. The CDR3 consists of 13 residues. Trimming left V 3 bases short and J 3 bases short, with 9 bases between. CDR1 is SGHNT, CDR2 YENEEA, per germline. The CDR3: CASSLYPGYEQYF. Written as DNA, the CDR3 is TGTGCCAGCAGCTTGTACCCGGGCTACGAGCAGTACTTC. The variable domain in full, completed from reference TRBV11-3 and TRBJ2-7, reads EAGVVQSPRYKIIEKKQPVAFWCNPISGHNTLYWYLQNLGQGPELLIRYENEEAVDDSQLPKDRFSAERLKGVDSTLKIQPAELGDSAVYLCASSLYPGYEQYFGPGTRLTVT.

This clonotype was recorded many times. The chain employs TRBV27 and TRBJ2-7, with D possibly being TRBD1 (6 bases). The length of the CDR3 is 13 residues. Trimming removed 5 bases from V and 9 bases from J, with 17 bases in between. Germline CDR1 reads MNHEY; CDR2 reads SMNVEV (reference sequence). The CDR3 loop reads CASSRTGPGGQYF. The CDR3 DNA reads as TGTGCCAGCAGTCGAACAGGGCCGGGCGGGCAGTACTTC.

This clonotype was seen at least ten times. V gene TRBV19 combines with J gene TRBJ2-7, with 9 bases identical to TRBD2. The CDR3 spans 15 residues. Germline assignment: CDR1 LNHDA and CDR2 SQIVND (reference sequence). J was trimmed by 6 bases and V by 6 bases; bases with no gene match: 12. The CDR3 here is CASRPLAGGSGEQYF. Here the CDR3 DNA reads TGTGCCAGTAGGCCTCTGGCGGGGGGGTCTGGCGAGCAGTACTTC.

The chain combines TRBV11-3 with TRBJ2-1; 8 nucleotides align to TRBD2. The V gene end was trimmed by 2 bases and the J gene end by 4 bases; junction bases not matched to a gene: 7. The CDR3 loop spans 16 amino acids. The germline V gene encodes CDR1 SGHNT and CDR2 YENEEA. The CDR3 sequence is CASSLSGGLRYNEQFF. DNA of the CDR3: TGTGCCAGCAGCTTATCGGGGGGGCTCCGATACAATGAGCAGTTCTTC.

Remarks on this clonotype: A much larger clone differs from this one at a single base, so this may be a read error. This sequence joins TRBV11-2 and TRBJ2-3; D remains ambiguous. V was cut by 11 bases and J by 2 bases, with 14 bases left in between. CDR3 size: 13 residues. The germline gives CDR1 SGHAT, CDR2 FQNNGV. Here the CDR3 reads CACQKEYTDTQYF. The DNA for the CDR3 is TGTGCCTGCCAGAAAGAGTACACAGATACGCAGTATTTT.

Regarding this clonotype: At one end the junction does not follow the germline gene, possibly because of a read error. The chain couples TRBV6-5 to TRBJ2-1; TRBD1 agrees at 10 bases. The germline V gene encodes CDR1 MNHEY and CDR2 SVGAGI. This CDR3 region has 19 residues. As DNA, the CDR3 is TGTGCCGGCAGTTATTCCGGGACAGGGGACAAACTCGACTACAATGGGCAGTTCTTC. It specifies CAGSYSGTGDKLDYNGQFF.

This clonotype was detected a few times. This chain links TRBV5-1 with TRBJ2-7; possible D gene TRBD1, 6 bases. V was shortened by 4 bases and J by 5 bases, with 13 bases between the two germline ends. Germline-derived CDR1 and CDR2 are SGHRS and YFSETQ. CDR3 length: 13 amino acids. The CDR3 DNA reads TGCGCCAGCAGCCCAACAGGGTACGACGAGCAGTACTTC. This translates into CASSPTGYDEQYF.

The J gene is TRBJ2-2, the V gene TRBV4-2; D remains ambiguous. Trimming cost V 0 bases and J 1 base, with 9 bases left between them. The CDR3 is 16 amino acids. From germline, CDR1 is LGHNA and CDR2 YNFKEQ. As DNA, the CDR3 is TGTGCCAGCAGCCAAGAATATCTAGGGAACACCGGGGAGCTGTTTTTT. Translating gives CASSQEYLGNTGELFF.

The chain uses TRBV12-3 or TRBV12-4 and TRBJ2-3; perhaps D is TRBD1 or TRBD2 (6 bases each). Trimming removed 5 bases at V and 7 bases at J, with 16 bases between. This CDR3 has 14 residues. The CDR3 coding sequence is TGTGCCAGCAGTAGGGGGTCGGGCGGGAATACGCAGTATTTT. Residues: CASSRGSGGNTQYF.

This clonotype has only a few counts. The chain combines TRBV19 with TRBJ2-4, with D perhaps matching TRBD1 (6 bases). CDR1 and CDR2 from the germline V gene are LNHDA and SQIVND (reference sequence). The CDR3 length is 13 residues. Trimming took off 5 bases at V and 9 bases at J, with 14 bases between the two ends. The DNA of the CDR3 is TGTGCCAGTAGTTGGTCGGACAGACCCATTCAGTACTTC. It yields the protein CASSWSDRPIQYF.

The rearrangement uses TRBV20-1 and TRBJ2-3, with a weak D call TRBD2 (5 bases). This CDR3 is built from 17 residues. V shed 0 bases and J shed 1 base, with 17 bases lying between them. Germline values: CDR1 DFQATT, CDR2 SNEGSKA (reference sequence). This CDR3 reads CSARDLFVGRGTDTQYF. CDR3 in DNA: TGCAGTGCTAGAGATCTCTTTGTTGGGCGGGGCACAGATACGCAGTATTTT.

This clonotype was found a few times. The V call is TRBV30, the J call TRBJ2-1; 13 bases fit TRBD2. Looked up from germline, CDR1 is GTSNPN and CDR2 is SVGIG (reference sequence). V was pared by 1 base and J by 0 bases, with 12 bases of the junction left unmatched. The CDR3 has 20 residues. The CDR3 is CAWSGPGLAGALSSYNEQFF. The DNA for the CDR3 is TGTGCCTGGAGTGGTCCTGGACTAGCGGGGGCCCTGAGCTCCTACAATGAGCAGTTCTTC. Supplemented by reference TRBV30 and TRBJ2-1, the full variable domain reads SQTIHQWPATLVQPVGSPLSLECTVEGTSNPNLYWYRQAAGRGLQLLFYSVGIGQISSEVPQNLSASRPQDRQFILSSKKLLLSDSGFYLCAWSGPGLAGALSSYNEQFFGPGTRLTVL.

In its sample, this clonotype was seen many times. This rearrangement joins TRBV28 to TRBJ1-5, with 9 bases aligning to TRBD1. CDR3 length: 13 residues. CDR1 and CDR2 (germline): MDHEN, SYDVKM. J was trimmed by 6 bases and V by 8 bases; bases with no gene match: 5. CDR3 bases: TGTGCCAGCTTTACAGGGGGCGGTCAGCCCCAGCATTTT. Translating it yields CASFTGGGQPQHF.

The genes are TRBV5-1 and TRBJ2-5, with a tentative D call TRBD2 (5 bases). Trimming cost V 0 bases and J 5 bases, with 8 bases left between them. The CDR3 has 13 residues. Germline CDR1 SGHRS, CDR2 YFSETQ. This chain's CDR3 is CASSLEAGETQYF. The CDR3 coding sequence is TGCGCCAGCAGCTTGGAGGCGGGTGAGACCCAGTACTTC.

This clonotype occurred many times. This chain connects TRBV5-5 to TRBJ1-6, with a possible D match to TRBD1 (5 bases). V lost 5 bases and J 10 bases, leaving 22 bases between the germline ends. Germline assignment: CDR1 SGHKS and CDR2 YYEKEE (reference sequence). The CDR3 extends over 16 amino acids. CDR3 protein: CASSSGRYGRDSPLHF. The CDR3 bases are TGTGCCAGCAGTAGCGGACGGTATGGCAGGGACTCACCCCTCCACTTT. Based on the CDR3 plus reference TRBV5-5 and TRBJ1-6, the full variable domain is DAGVTQSPTHLIKTRGQQVTLRCSPISGHKSVSWYQQVLGQGPQFIFQYYEKEERGRGNFPDRFSARQFPNYSSELNVNALLLGDSALYLCASSSGRYGRDSPLHFGNGTRLTVT.

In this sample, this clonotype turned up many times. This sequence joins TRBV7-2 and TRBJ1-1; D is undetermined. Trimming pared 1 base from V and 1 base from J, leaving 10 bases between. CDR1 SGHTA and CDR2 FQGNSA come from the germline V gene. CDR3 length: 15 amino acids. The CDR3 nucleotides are TGTGCCAGCAGCTTAGGCGATCGGAGGAACACTGAAGCTTTCTTT. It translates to CASSLGDRRNTEAFF.

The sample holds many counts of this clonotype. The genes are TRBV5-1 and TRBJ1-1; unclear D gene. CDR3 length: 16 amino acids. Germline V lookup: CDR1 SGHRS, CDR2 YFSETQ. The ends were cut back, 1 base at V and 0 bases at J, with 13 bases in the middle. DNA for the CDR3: TGCGCCAGCAGCTTGCCCCGTGGCACTATGAACACTGAAGCTTTCTTT. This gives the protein CASSLPRGTMNTEAFF.

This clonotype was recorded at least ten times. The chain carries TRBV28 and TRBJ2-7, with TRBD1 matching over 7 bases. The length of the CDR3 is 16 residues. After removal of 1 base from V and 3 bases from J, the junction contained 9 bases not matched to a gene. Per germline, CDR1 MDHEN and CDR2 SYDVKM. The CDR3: CASSLLSTGIIYEQYF. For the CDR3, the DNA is TGTGCCAGCAGTTTATTGTCGACAGGGATAATCTACGAGCAGTACTTC.

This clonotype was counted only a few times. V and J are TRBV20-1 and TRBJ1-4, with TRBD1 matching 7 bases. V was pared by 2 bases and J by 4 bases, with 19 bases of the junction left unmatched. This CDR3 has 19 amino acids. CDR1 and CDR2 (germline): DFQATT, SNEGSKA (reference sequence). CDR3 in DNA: TGCAGTGCTAGAATATTAGACAGGGAAGAAGCAGATCTTAATGAAAAACTGTTTTTT. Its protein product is CSARILDREEADLNEKLFF.

CDR3 region: CASSPPSWGENEKLFF. CDR3 coding DNA: TGTGCCAGCAGCCCACCTAGCTGGGGAGAGAATGAAAAACTGTTTTTT. This chain connects TRBV5-5 to TRBJ1-4; no reliable D call. With 4 bases removed from V and 5 bases from J, the gap between germline ends came to 18 bases. CDR1 SGHKS and CDR2 YYEKEE come from the germline V gene (reference sequence). The CDR3 contains 16 residues.

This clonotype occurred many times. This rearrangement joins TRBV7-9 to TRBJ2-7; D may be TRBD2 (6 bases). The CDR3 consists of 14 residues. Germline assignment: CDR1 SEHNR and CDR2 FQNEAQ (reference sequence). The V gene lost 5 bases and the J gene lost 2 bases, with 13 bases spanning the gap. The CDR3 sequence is CASSRAGLTYEQYF. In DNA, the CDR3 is TGTGCCAGCAGCCGGGCGGGGCTCACCTACGAGCAGTACTTC.